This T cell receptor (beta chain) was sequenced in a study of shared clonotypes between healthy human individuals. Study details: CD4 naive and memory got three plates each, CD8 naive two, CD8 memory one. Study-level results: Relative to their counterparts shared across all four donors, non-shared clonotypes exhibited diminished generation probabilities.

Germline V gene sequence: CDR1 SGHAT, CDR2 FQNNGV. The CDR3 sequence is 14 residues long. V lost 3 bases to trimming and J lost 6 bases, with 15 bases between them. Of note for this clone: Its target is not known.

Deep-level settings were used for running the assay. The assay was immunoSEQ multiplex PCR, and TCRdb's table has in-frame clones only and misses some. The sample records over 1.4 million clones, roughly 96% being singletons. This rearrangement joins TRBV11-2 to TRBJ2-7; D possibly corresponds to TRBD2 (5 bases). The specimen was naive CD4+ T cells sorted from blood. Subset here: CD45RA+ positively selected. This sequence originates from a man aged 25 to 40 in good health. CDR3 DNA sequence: TGTGCCAGCAGCTTTCCCCTCATCGGAGGCGAGCAGTACTTC. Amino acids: CASSFPLIGGEQYF.